The clone carrying this T cell receptor beta chain showed up just a few times. The PCR was carried out with 60 Vbeta primers and 13 Jbeta primers. In the study's own analysis: Unique TCR beta chains numbered around 80 million in a later analysis, with roughly 10 million shared. The table came from immunoSEQ multiplex PCR; TCRdb's copy has only in-frame clones and leaves some out. V, J and clone size are taken as reported in that table, and D and trimming were inferred from the DNA itself. The table shows 90,000 to 110,000 clones, with about 12% occurring only once. The germline V and J ends were trimmed by 5 bases and 1 base, with 11 bases remaining between them. This CDR3 region has 13 residues. From germline, CDR1 is GTSNPN and CDR2 SVGIG (reference sequence). The data derive from a study of cytomegalovirus exposure and HLA in healthy donors.

This sequence was found in a man between 35 and 55 years old in good health and CMV-seropositive. The specimen sequenced was PBMCs. The gene calls are TRBV30 and TRBJ1-1; no firm D call. The CDR3 loop reads CAWRSGKNTEAFF. The CDR3 DNA reads as TGTGCCTGGCGGAGCGGCAAGAACACTGAAGCTTTCTTT.